A single sample is the source of the 9 T cell receptor beta chains below, sequenced in a study of T cells in tumors after PD-1 blockade. TCRdb's table, derived via immunoSEQ multiplex PCR, lists solely in-frame clones and lacks some. The sample shows about 20,000 clones, roughly 73% of them seen only once. This material consisted of PBMCs, taken before anti-PD-1 treatment. The receptor set was obtained from a human donor with basal cell carcinoma.

The V gene is TRBV12-3 or TRBV12-4, the J gene TRBJ1-1, with D unclear. V was cut by 0 bases and J by 7 bases, with 6 bases left in between. The CDR3 has 12 amino acids. CDR3 in amino acids: CASSLARGEAFF. DNA of the CDR3: TGTGCCAGCAGTTTAGCGCGCGGTGAAGCTTTCTTT.

This clone was picked up a small number of times. This sequence joins TRBV3-1 (or the pseudogene TRBV3-2) and TRBJ1-2; D not resolved. Trimming pared 4 bases from V and 0 bases from J, leaving 3 bases between. Germline V gene lookup returns CDR1 LGHDT and CDR2 YNNKEL (reference sequence). The CDR3 length is 12 residues. The DNA for the CDR3 is TGTGCCAGCAGCCTGCCTAACTATGGCTACACCTTC. Its protein product is CASSLPNYGYTF.

V is TRBV5-1 and J is TRBJ2-2; 14 nucleotides agree with TRBD2. V trimming: 1 base; J trimming: 4 bases; junction bases outside the gene matches: 18. Germline V CDR1 and CDR2: SGHRS, YFSETQ. CDR3 size: 22 residues. The DNA for the CDR3 is TGCGCCAGCAGCTTGCTGTCGCCTCTCGGACTAGCGGGAGGATCGCGCACCGGGGAGCTGTTTTTT. This encodes CASSLLSPLGLAGGSRTGELFF.

The rearrangement uses TRBV9 and TRBJ2-1; D is possibly TRBD1 or TRBD2 (5 bases each). V lost 0 bases and J 5 bases, leaving 18 bases between the germline ends. The CDR3 has 17 residues. In germline, CDR1 is SGDLS, CDR2 YYNGEE. Written as DNA, the CDR3 is TGTGCCAGCAGCGTAGCCTCAATTGGGACCTTTGACAATGAGCAGTTCTTC. It is translated as CASSVASIGTFDNEQFF.

This chain joins TRBV13 and TRBJ1-1, with 7 bases aligning to TRBD1. V dropped 5 bases and J dropped 4; count of bases not matched to a gene: 7. CDR3 length equals 14 residues. CDR1 and CDR2 (germline): PRHDT, FYEKMQ (reference sequence). The CDR3 sequence: CASSRRTGVTEAFF. In DNA, the CDR3 is TGTGCCAGCAGCCGACGAACAGGGGTCACTGAAGCTTTCTTT.

The chain uses TRBV12-3 or TRBV12-4 and TRBJ1-5; D is uncertain. CDR3 length equals 13 residues. V was cut by 6 bases and J by 1 base, with 7 bases left in between. The CDR3 sequence is CASSPHSNQPQHF. In DNA form, the CDR3 reads TGTGCCAGCAGCCCTCACAGCAATCAGCCCCAGCATTTT.

This clone occurred once. This chain links TRBV3-1 (or the pseudogene TRBV3-2) with TRBJ1-3; a weak D match, TRBD1 (5 bases). CDR1 is LGHDT and CDR2 is YNNKEL in the germline V gene (reference sequence). This CDR3 comprises 13 residues. Trimming cost V 7 bases and J 4 bases, with 11 bases left between them. The CDR3 reads CASTPRGGNTIYF. As DNA, the CDR3 is TGTGCCAGCACCCCGCGGGGCGGAAACACCATATATTTT.

This chain uses TRBV12-3 or TRBV12-4 with TRBJ1-2; weak D call: TRBD1 (6 bases). V dropped 6 bases and J dropped 8 bases, with 13 bases sitting between them. The CDR3 sequence is 12 residues long. The CDR3 spells CASSLQGYGYTF. CDR3 bases: TGTGCCAGCAGCCTACAGGGTTACGGCTACACCTTC.

This chain joins TRBV7-3 and TRBJ2-1; 11 bases align to TRBD2. The V and J ends lost 2 bases and 7 bases, in that order; junction bases with no gene match: 10. This CDR3 region has 17 residues. CDR1 and CDR2 (germline): SGHTA, FQGTGA. This CDR3 is CASSLWGTSGGLNEQFF. CDR3 nucleotide sequence: TGTGCCAGCAGCTTATGGGGCACTAGCGGGGGATTGAATGAGCAGTTCTTC.